This T cell receptor (beta chain) is drawn from a study of cytotoxic CD8 clonotypes in ibrutinib-treated CLL. CDR3 length: 13 residues. The germline V gene has CDR1 MNHEY and CDR2 SVGAGI. The ends were cut back, 6 bases at V and 3 bases at J, with 12 bases in the middle. Notes on the study in general: A rise in clonality was seen at ibrutinib response, and a fall back toward baseline was seen at progression. Age-matched healthy donor levels were exceeded by baseline clonality, which tracked circulating CD8+ T-cell counts. The study sampled sustained-remission and progressing patients at different times.

On this clone: Its antigen is not known.

Only in-frame clones appear in the TCRdb table, and some are missing; sequencing was by immunoSEQ multiplex PCR. Among about 130,000 clones listed, 75% to 85% were seen once. V usage is TRBV6-5 and J usage is TRBJ2-7; possible D gene TRBD1, 6 bases. This receptor was taken from a human donor with chronic lymphocytic leukemia. This sample comprised PBMCs, obtained after 12 months of ibrutinib treatment. CDR3 amino acids: CASRTTGFYEQYF. The CDR3 DNA follows: TGTGCCAGCAGAACTACAGGGTTCTACGAGCAGTACTTC.